The 14 T cell receptor beta chains listed next were all sequenced from one sample in a study of T cell repertoires in cytomegalovirus infection. One entry per CDR3 protein results from TCRdb running MiXCR on the reads. The sample consists of about 120,000 distinct CDR3 sequences, around a tenth of them appearing once. No antigen has been identified for these receptors. Source material: PBMCs, sequenced either directly or after in vitro stimulation (not recorded which). These receptors all stem from a human donor in good health (CMV status not recorded). Some clones in this sample may be carry-over from other donors' samples.

Within the sample, this clonotype is medium-sized. The V gene is TRBV19, the J gene TRBJ1-1; the D is unclear. Per the germline V gene, CDR1 is LNHDA and CDR2 is SQIVND (reference sequence). Trimming left V 3 bases short and J 2 bases short, with 16 bases between. This CDR3 spans 16 amino acids. CDR3 nucleotides: TGTGCCAGTAGTATCCTTGTATCGCCGGACAACACTGAAGCTTTCTTT. This sequence encodes CASSILVSPDNTEAFF.

This clonotype was observed a few times. The chain carries TRBV19 and TRBJ2-1; 7 nucleotides match TRBD1. Germline V CDR1 and CDR2: LNHDA, SQIVND (reference sequence). After removal of 3 bases from V and 12 bases from J, the junction contained 8 bases not matched to a gene. This CDR3 is built from 13 residues. The CDR3 sequence is CASSIRAGDRQFF. For the CDR3, the DNA is TGTGCCAGTAGTATCAGAGCTGGGGACAGGCAGTTCTTC.

This clonotype has a count of ten or more. The rearrangement uses TRBV7-2 and TRBJ2-6, with D perhaps TRBD1 or TRBD2 (6 bases each). CDR3 length: 15 residues. V lost 1 base and J lost 4, with 8 bases in between. Germline assignment: CDR1 SGHTA and CDR2 FQGNSA. The CDR3 DNA is TGTGCCAGCAGCTTAGGGGGGGCCGGGGCCAACGTCCTGACTTTC. Amino acids: CASSLGGAGANVLTF.

This clonotype is a singleton in its sample. This chain uses TRBV20-1 with TRBJ2-1, with a tentative D call TRBD2 (6 bases). Trimming cost V 5 bases and J 4 bases, with 15 bases left between them. The CDR3 is 14 residues long. The germline V gene encodes CDR1 DFQATT and CDR2 SNEGSKA (reference sequence). CDR3 in amino acids: CSAYRDSLYNEQFF. CDR3 sequence (DNA): TGCAGTGCTTACCGGGACTCCTTATACAATGAGCAGTTCTTC.

This clonotype was recorded at least ten times. This chain uses TRBV7-3 with TRBJ2-2; a weak D match, TRBD2 (6 bases). Deletions cut 0 bases from V and 7 bases from J, with 15 bases between. This CDR3 is 16 amino acids long. Germline CDR1 and CDR2: SGHTA and FQGTGA. The CDR3 loop reads CASSLTPSVVIGELFF. The CDR3 DNA reads TGTGCCAGCAGCTTAACTCCTAGCGTAGTGATCGGGGAGCTGTTTTTT. Combining the CDR3 with reference TRBV7-3 and TRBJ2-2 gives the whole variable domain GAGVSQTPSNKVTEKGKYVELRCDPISGHTALYWYRQSLGQGPEFLIYFQGTGAADDSGLPNDRFFAVRPEGSVSTLKIQRTERGDSAVYLCASSLTPSVVIGELFFGEGSRLTVL.

In its sample, this clonotype was seen many times. The chain employs TRBV7-2 and TRBJ2-4; 11 bases match TRBD2. After removal of 1 base from V and 1 base from J, the junction contained 0 bases not matched to a gene. Germline CDR1 reads SGHTA; CDR2 reads FQGNSA. The CDR3 has 16 amino acids. CDR3 DNA: TGTGCCAGCAGCTTAGTAGCGGGAGGGGCCAAAAACATTCAGTACTTC. The encoded protein is CASSLVAGGAKNIQYF.

This clonotype was picked up many times. The rearrangement joins TRBV7-2 to TRBJ2-5; the D is unclear. From germline, CDR1 is SGHTA and CDR2 FQGNSA. CDR3 size: 15 residues. With 9 bases removed from V and 3 bases from J, the gap between germline ends came to 20 bases. The CDR3 reads CASRDGQLGKETQYF. DNA of the CDR3: TGTGCCAGTCGTGACGGCCAGCTTGGGAAAGAGACCCAGTACTTC.

This clonotype was detected ten times or more. The genes are TRBV4-1 and TRBJ2-3; TRBD2 agrees at 11 bases. The junction had 3 bases not matched to a gene; V was cut back by 0 bases and J by 4 bases. CDR3 length equals 16 residues. The germline V gene has CDR1 MGHRA and CDR2 YSYEKL. CDR3 nucleotide sequence: TGCGCCAGCAGCCAAGAAGGTAGCGGGAGGGCAGATACGCAGTATTTT. It codes for CASSQEGSGRADTQYF.

This clonotype came up many times. The CDR3 region is CASSYDDSSSYNEQFF. CDR3 nucleotides: TGTGCCAGCAGTTACGACGACTCGAGCTCCTACAATGAGCAGTTCTTC. V and J are TRBV6-5 and TRBJ2-1, with D hard to call. The CDR3 spans 16 residues. Germline V gene lookup returns CDR1 MNHEY and CDR2 SVGAGI. The V end lost 2 bases, the J end lost 0 bases, and 11 bases lay between the germline ends.

This clonotype was recorded a few times. The chain combines TRBV5-6 with TRBJ2-2; D is unresolved. The CDR3 loop spans 14 amino acids. Trimming removed 4 bases from V and 4 bases from J, with 11 bases in between. Germline V lookup: CDR1 SGHDT, CDR2 YYEEEE. The DNA of the CDR3 is TGTGCCAGCAGCCCTCCTACGGGCACCGGGGAGCTGTTTTTT. It specifies CASSPPTGTGELFF.

This clonotype was recorded many times. The chain couples TRBV12-3 or TRBV12-4 to TRBJ2-3, with TRBD2 matching 8 bases. The V gene end was trimmed by 6 bases and the J gene end by 6 bases; junction bases not matched to a gene: 5. The CDR3 loop spans 13 amino acids. CDR3 nucleotide sequence: TGTGCCAGCAGGACTAGCGCCATTGATACGCAGTATTTT. This gives the protein CASRTSAIDTQYF.

This chain links TRBV6-2 or TRBV6-3 with TRBJ1-1, with D uncertain. The V gene lost 11 bases and the J gene lost 0 bases, with 19 bases spanning the gap. This CDR3 has 15 residues. CDR1 and CDR2 (germline): MNHEY, SVGEGT. The CDR3 loop is CAARSSPSVNTEAFF. Here the CDR3 DNA reads TGTGCCGCCCGGTCAAGCCCCTCGGTGAACACTGAAGCTTTCTTT.

The table lists this clonotype with many counts. V is TRBV12-3 or TRBV12-4 and J is TRBJ1-2, with 7 bases identical to TRBD1. There are 15 residues in the CDR3. The J segment lost 3 bases and the V segment lost 4 bases, leaving 8 bases of the junction unmatched. The CDR3 nucleotides read TGTGCCAGCAGTTCCCGACAGGGTGGTGACTATGGCTACACCTTC. The encoded protein is CASSSRQGGDYGYTF.

The sample holds a few counts of this clonotype. The V gene is TRBV15, the J gene TRBJ2-1; the D is unclear. The CDR3 sequence is 13 residues long. Trimming cost V 0 bases and J 12 bases, with 12 bases left between them. Germline CDR1 reads LNHNV; CDR2 reads YYDKDF (reference sequence). The CDR3 is CATSRDLGRGQFF. CDR3 sequence (DNA): TGTGCCACCAGCAGAGATCTTGGCCGTGGGCAGTTCTTC.